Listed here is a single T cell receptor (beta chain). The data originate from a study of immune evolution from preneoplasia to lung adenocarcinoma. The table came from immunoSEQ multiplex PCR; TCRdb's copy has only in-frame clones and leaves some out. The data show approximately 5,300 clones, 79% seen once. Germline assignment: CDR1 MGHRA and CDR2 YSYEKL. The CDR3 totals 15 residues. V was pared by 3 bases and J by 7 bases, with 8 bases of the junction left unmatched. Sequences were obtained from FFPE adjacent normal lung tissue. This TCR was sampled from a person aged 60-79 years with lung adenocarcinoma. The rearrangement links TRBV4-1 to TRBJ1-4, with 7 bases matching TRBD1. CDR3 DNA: TGCGCCAGCAGCCAGGAGACAGGGCCGGGTGAAAAACTGTTTTTT. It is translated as CASSQETGPGEKLFF.